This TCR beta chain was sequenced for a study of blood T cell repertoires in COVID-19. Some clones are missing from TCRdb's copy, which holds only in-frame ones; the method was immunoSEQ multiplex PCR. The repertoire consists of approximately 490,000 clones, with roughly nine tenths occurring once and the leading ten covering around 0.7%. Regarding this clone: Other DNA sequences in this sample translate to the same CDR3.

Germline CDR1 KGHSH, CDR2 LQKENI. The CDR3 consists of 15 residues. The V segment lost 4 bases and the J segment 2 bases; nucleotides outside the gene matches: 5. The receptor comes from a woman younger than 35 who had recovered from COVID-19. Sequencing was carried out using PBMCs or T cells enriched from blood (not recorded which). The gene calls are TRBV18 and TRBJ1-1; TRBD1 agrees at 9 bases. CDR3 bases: TGTGCCAGCTCACTGGGACAGGGAGGTAACACTGAAGCTTTCTTT. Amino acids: CASSLGQGGNTEAFF. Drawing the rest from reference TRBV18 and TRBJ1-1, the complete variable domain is NAGVMQNPRHLVRRRGQEARLRCSPMKGHSHVYWYRQLPEEGLKFMVYLQKENIIDESGMPKERFSAEFPKEGPSILRIQQVVRGDSAAYFCASSLGQGGNTEAFFGQGTRLTVV.